Sequencing of this TCR beta chain was carried out in a study of a mutant IDH1 vaccine in newly diagnosed glioma. Comment on this clone: As yet, its antigen is unknown.

Losses at the gene ends were 0 bases for V and 7 bases for J; bases not matched to a gene: 11. The CDR3 loop spans 17 amino acids. Looked up from germline, CDR1 is WNHNN and CDR2 is SYGVQD (reference sequence). Using immunoSEQ multiplex PCR, the repertoire was profiled, and TCRdb retains in-frame clones only, with some absent. The data hold 75,000 to 80,000 clones, with around 85% observed a single time. Noted time point: week 23, last vaccination. It was 300 ug of mutant IDH1 20-mer peptide that made up each vaccine dose, given with topical imiquimod. The sample consisted of PBMCs, taken from a glioma patient whose treatment included an IDH1 peptide vaccine. The gene calls are TRBV10-1 and TRBJ2-1; 8 nucleotides match TRBD2. The sequence was obtained from a woman aged 45 to 65 with glioma. CDR3 protein: CASSESGSGSSDNEQFF. The CDR3 bases are TGCGCCAGCAGTGAGTCGGGCAGCGGGAGTTCGGATAATGAGCAGTTCTTC.